Listed here is a single T cell receptor (beta chain). The antigen is unknown. The CDR3 has 14 amino acids. Per the germline V gene, CDR1 is SNHLY and CDR2 is FYNNEI. V lost 2 bases and J lost 1, with 7 bases in between. Sample-barcoded 5' priming and a J-beta primer mix drove a second PCR of roughly 7 to 11 cycles. TCRdb independently ran MiXCR on the 5' RACE reads; one entry per CDR3 protein. The sample includes about 1.6 million distinct CDR3 sequences, roughly a third of them seen just once. The source of the sample is a study of blood T cells in healthy people across ages. The study's findings and limits: Using unsorted PBMCs precluded a conclusive naive versus antigen-experienced comparison. Older age went with lower TCR beta diversity per million T cells, in a roughly linear way.

V is TRBV2 and J is TRBJ2-3; D gene unclear. This TCR was recovered from a woman in her 30s in good health. What was sequenced was blood. CDR3 amino acids: CASSEFDGTDTQYF. In DNA, the CDR3 is TGTGCCAGCAGTGAATTCGACGGCACAGATACGCAGTATTTT.